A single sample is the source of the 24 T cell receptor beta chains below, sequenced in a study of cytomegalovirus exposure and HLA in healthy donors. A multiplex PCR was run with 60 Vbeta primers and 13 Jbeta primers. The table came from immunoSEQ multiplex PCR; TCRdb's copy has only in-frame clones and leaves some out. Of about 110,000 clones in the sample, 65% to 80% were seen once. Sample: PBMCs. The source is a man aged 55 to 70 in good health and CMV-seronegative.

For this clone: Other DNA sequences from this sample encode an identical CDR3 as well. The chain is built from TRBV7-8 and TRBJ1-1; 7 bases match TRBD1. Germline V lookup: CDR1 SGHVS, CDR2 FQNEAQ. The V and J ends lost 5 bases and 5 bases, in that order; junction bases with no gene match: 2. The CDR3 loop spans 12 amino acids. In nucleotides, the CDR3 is TGTGCCAGCAGCGTACAGGGGACTGAAGCTTTCTTT. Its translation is CASSVQGTEAFF.

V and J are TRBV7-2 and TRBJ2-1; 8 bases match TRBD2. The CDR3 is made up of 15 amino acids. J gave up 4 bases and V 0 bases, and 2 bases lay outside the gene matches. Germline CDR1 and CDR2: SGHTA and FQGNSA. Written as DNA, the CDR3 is TGTGCCAGCAGCTTAGCGGCGGGGGGTTACAATGAGCAGTTCTTC. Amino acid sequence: CASSLAAGGYNEQFF.

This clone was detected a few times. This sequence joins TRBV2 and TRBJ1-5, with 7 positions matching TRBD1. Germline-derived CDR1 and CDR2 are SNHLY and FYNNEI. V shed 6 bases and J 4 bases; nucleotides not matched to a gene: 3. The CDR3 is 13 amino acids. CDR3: CASRPGGNQPQHF. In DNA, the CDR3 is TGTGCCAGCAGGCCAGGGGGGAATCAGCCCCAGCATTTT.

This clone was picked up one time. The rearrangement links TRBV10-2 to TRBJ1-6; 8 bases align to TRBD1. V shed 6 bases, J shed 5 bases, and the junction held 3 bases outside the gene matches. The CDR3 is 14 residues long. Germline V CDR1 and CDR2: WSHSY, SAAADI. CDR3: CASRGQENNSPLHF. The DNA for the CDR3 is TGCGCCAGCAGGGGACAGGAGAATAATTCACCCCTCCACTTT.

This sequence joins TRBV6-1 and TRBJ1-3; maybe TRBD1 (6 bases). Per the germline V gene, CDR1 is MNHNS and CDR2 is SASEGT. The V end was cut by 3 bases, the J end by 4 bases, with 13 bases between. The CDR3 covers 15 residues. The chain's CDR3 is CASSEPGTPGNTIYF. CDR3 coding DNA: TGTGCCAGCAGTGAGCCCGGGACACCAGGAAACACCATATATTTT.

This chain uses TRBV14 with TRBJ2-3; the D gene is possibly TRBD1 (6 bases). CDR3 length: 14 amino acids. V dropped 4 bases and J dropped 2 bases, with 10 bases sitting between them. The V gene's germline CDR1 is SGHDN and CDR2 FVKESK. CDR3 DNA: TGTGCCAGCAGCCGACAGGTTTACACAGATACGCAGTATTTT. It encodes CASSRQVYTDTQYF.

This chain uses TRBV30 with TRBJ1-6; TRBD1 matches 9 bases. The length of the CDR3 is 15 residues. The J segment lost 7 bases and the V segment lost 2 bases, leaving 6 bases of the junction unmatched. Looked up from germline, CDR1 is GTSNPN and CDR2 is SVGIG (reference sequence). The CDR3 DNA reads TGTGCCTGGAGTATTGACAGGGGGTCCAATTCACCCCTCCACTTT. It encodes CAWSIDRGSNSPLHF.

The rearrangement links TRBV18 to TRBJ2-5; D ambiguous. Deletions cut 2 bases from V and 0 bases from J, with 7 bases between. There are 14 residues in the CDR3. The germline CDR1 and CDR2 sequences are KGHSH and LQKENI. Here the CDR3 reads CASSPNLHQETQYF. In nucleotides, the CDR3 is TGTGCCAGCTCACCAAATCTTCACCAAGAGACCCAGTACTTC.

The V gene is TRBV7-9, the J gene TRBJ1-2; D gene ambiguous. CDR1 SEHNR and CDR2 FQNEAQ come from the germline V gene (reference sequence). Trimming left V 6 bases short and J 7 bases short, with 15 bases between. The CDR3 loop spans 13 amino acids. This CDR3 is CASSPGRGGGYTF. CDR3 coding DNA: TGTGCCAGCAGTCCGGGTCGGGGTGGTGGCTACACCTTC.

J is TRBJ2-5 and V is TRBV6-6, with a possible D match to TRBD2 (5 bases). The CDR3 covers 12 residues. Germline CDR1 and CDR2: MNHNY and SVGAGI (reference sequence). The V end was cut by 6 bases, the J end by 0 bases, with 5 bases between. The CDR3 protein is CASRRDQETQYF. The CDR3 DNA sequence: TGTGCCAGCAGGAGGGACCAAGAGACCCAGTACTTC.

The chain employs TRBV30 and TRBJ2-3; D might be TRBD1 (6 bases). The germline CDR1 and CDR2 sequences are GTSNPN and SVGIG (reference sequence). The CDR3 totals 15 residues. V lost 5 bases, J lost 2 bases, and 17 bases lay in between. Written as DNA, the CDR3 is TGTGCCTGGGGTCAGGGGCAGGGCGTCACAGATACGCAGTATTTT. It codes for CAWGQGQGVTDTQYF.

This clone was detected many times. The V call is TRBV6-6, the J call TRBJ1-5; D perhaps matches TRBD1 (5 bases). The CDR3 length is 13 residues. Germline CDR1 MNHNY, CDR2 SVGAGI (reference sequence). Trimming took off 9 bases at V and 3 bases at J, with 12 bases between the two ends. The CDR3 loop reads CASSTGYNQPQHF. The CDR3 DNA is TGTGCCAGTAGTACAGGCTACAATCAGCCCCAGCATTTT.

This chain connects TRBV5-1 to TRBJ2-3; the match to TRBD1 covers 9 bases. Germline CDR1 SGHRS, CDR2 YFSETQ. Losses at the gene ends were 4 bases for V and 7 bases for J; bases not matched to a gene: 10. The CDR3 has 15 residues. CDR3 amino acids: CASSVKADRGNTQYF. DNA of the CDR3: TGCGCCAGCAGCGTCAAAGCGGACAGGGGAAATACGCAGTATTTT.

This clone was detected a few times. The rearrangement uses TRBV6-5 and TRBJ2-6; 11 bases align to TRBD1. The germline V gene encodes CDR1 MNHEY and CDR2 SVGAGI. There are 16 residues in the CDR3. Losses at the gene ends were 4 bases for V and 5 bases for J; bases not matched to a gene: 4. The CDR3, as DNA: TGTGCCAGCAGTTGGACAGGGGGCCGATGGGCCAACGTCCTGACTTTC. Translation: CASSWTGGRWANVLTF.

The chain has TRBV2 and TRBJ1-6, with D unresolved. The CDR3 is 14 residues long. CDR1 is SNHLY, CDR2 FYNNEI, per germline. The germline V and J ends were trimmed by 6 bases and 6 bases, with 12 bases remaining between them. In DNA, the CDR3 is TGTGCCAGCAGCCTGTACGGTAGTAATTCACCCCTCCACTTT. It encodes CASSLYGSNSPLHF.

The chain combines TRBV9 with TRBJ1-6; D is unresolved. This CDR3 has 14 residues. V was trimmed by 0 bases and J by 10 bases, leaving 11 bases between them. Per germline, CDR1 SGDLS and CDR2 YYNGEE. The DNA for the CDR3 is TGTGCCAGCAGCGTAGGCCAGCCAGGCTCACCCCTCCACTTT. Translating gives CASSVGQPGSPLHF.

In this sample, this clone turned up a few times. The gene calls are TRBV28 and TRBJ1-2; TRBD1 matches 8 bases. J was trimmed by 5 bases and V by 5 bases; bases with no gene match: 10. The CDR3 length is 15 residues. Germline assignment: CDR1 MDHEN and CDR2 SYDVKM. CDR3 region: CASSEPRTGWYGYTF. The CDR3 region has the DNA TGTGCCAGCAGTGAGCCCCGGACAGGGTGGTATGGCTACACCTTC.

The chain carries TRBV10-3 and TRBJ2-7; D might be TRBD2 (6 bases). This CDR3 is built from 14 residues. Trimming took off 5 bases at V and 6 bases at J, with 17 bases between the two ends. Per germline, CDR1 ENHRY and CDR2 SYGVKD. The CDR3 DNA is TGTGCCATCAGTCTGGGGGGATCCGCGATCGAGCAGTACTTC. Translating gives CAISLGGSAIEQYF.

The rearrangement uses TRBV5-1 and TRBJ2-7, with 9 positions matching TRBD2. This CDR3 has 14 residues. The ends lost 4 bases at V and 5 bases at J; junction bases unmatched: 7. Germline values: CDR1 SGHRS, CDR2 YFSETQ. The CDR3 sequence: CASSLLAGPDEQYF. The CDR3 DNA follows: TGCGCCAGCAGCCTACTAGCGGGCCCCGACGAGCAGTACTTC.

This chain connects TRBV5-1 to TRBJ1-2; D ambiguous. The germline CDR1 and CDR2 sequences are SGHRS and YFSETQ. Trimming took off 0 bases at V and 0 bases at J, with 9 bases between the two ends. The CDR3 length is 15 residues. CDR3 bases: TGCGCCAGCAGCTTGGAGGTTGGAGCTAACTATGGCTACACCTTC. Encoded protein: CASSLEVGANYGYTF.

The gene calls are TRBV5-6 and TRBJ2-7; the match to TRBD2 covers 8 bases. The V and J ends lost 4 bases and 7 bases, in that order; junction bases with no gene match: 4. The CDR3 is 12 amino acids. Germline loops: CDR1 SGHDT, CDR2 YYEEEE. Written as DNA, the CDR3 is TGTGCCAGCAGCCTTACTAGCGGTGAGCAGTACGTC. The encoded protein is CASSLTSGEQYV.

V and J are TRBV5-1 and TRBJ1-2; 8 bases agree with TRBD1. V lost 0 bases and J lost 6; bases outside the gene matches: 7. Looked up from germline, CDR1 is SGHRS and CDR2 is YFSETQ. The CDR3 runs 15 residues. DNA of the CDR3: TGCGCCAGCAGCTTGGGGGACAGGAGTTCGGATGGCTACACCTTC. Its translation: CASSLGDRSSDGYTF.

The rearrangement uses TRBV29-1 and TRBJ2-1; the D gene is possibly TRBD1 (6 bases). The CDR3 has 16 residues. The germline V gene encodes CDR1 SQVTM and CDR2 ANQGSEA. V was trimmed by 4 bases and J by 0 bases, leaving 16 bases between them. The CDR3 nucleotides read TGCAGCGTTGCACGGACAGCGATGAGCTCCTACAATGAGCAGTTCTTC. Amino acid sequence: CSVARTAMSSYNEQFF.

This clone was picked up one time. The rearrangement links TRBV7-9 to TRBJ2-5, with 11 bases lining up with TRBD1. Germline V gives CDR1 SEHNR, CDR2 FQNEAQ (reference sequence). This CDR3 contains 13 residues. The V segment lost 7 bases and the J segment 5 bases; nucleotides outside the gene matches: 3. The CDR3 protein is CASTGTGGETQYF. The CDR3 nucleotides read TGTGCCAGCACAGGGACAGGGGGGGAGACCCAGTACTTC.